The 8 T cell receptor beta chains reported below all come from one sample, sequenced in a study of PD-1 blockade in classical Hodgkin lymphoma. The patients all showed relapse after autologous stem cell transplantation, while their brentuximab vedotin exposure varied. Researchers pulled CD8+ T cells out of thawed PBMCs using magnetic negative selection. Profiling relied on immunoSEQ multiplex PCR, and the TCRdb table lists in-frame clones only, not all of them. The table shows about 5,500 clones, with roughly half occurring only once. The input for sequencing was CD8+ T cells from blood, taken at baseline. These receptors came from a human donor with classical Hodgkin lymphoma.

This clone was recorded a few times. This chain links TRBV5-1 with TRBJ2-1; 7 nucleotides agree with TRBD2. Germline V gene data show CDR1 as SGHRS and CDR2 as YFSETQ. Trimming cost V 2 bases and J 6 bases; bases outside gene matches: 5. This CDR3 is built from 14 residues. The CDR3 reads CASSFSGTSNEQFF. Here the CDR3 DNA reads TGCGCCAGCAGCTTCAGCGGGACGTCCAATGAGCAGTTCTTC.

The chain employs TRBV27 and TRBJ2-3, with D possibly being TRBD2 (6 bases). With 2 bases removed from V and 2 bases from J, the gap between germline ends came to 8 bases. The CDR3 runs 14 residues. Germline V gives CDR1 MNHEY, CDR2 SMNVEV (reference sequence). CDR3 coding DNA: TGTGCCAGCAGTTTAGCGGGACTCACAGATACGCAGTATTTT. Protein sequence: CASSLAGLTDTQYF.

This chain uses TRBV5-5 with TRBJ2-7; the match to TRBD1 covers 7 bases. The CDR3 has 14 amino acids. The V and J ends lost 0 bases and 0 bases, in that order; junction bases with no gene match: 0. CDR1 is SGHKS and CDR2 is YYEKEE in the germline V gene (reference sequence). CDR3 coding DNA: TGTGCCAGCAGCTTGGGGGACAGCTCCTACGAGCAGTACTTC. Its translation is CASSLGDSSYEQYF.

V is TRBV5-4 and J is TRBJ2-1, with TRBD2 matching over 10 bases. Germline CDR1 and CDR2: SGHNT and YYREEE (reference sequence). The CDR3 loop spans 15 amino acids. Trimming removed 4 bases from V and 6 bases from J; junction bases left unmatched: 7. The CDR3 DNA reads TGTGCCAGCAGCAGTACTAGCGGGATAGGCAATGAGCAGTTCTTC. Its protein is CASSSTSGIGNEQFF.

The V and J genes are TRBV28 and TRBJ2-3; D may be TRBD1 or TRBD2 (5 bases each). V gave up 2 bases and J gave up 5 bases, with 5 bases separating them. The CDR3 has 12 amino acids. Per the germline V gene, CDR1 is MDHEN and CDR2 is SYDVKM. The CDR3 DNA follows: TGTGCCAGCAGTTTAGGGGGAGATACGCAGTATTTT. It yields the protein CASSLGGDTQYF.

This clone was recorded only once. This chain connects TRBV11-2 to TRBJ2-2; D remains ambiguous. Germline V gives CDR1 SGHAT, CDR2 FQNNGV. Trimming cost V 0 bases and J 10 bases, with 9 bases left between them. There are 13 residues in the CDR3. The CDR3 region is CASSLETLEELFF. Here the CDR3 DNA reads TGTGCCAGCAGCTTAGAAACCTTAGAGGAGCTGTTTTTT.

The table lists this clone with a few counts. V gene TRBV4-2 combines with J gene TRBJ2-7; D is possibly TRBD2 (7 bases). CDR3 length: 14 residues. Trimming removed 3 bases at V and 0 bases at J, with 9 bases between. The germline V gene encodes CDR1 LGHNA and CDR2 YNFKEQ. The DNA of the CDR3 is TGTGCCAGCAGCCAGGGAGGGGGCTCCTACGAGCAGTACTTC. It encodes CASSQGGGSYEQYF.

This clone is judged medium-sized. V and J are TRBV6-1 and TRBJ2-7; D is ambiguous. The CDR3 has 12 amino acids. The V and J ends lost 3 bases and 3 bases respectively, with 6 bases between them. The germline gives CDR1 MNHNS, CDR2 SASEGT. CDR3 loop: CASSDWNYEQYF. In DNA, the CDR3 is TGTGCCAGCAGTGACTGGAACTACGAGCAGTACTTC.